What follows are 29 T cell receptor beta chains derived from one specimen sequenced in a study of T cells after yellow fever vaccination. Each CDR3 protein gets one entry after TCRdb re-called the 5' RACE reads with MiXCR. The sample carries 27,000 or so distinct CDR3 sequences, 4% to 5.5% recorded once. The material sequenced was PBMCs, either bulk or a sorted T-cell subset (CD4+, CD8+, memory, or dextramer-sorted; not recorded which), taken on the day of the yellow fever booster vaccination. The receptor set was obtained from a man younger than 35 who received the YFV17D yellow fever vaccine.

The rearrangement links TRBV18 to TRBJ1-2; the D is unclear. Deletions cut 3 bases from V and 4 bases from J, with 6 bases between. Germline V lookup: CDR1 KGHSH, CDR2 LQKENI. CDR3 length equals 12 residues. CDR3 sequence reads: CASSPDIYGYTF. In DNA form, the CDR3 reads TGTGCCAGCTCACCTGACATCTATGGCTACACCTTC. Supplemented by reference TRBV18 and TRBJ1-2, the full variable domain reads NAGVMQNPRHLVRRRGQEARLRCSPMKGHSHVYWYRQLPEEGLKFMVYLQKENIIDESGMPKERFSAEFPKEGPSILRIQQVVRGDSAAYFCASSPDIYGYTFGSGTRLTVV.

This clonotype was seen ten or more times. The chain combines TRBV5-1 with TRBJ2-2; no firm D call. Per the germline V gene, CDR1 is SGHRS and CDR2 is YFSETQ. The CDR3 covers 15 residues. Trimming removed 2 bases from V and 3 bases from J, with 11 bases in between. The CDR3 DNA follows: TGCGCCAGCAGCTTCCCGGAAAGCGACACCGGGGAGCTGTTTTTT. It translates to CASSFPESDTGELFF.

A remark on this clonotype: A read error may be the cause here, since a much bigger clone is one base away. The CDR3: CASRLTGGTTDTQYF. The CDR3 DNA is TGTGCCAGCAGGCTGACAGGGGGCACCACAGATACGCAGTATTTT. The chain links TRBV6-4 to TRBJ2-3; 10 bases fit TRBD1. V lost 6 bases to trimming and J lost 2 bases; unmatched junction nucleotides: 5. CDR3 size: 15 residues. Germline V gene sequence: CDR1 MRHNA, CDR2 SNTAGT.

This clonotype was picked up many times. The chain couples TRBV24-1 to TRBJ1-2; D is unclear. Germline assignment: CDR1 KGHDR and CDR2 SFDVKD. There are 15 residues in the CDR3. The ends were cut back, 3 bases at V and 1 base at J, with 11 bases in the middle. CDR3 sequence reads: CATSDATVGNYGYTF. The CDR3 region has the DNA TGTGCCACCAGTGATGCCACAGTAGGTAACTATGGCTACACCTTC.

This chain uses TRBV7-2 with TRBJ2-1, with D possibly TRBD1 on 5 matching bases. The CDR3 spans 14 residues. V lost 5 bases and J 10 bases, leaving 18 bases between the germline ends. Germline V gives CDR1 SGHTA, CDR2 FQGNSA. The CDR3, as DNA: TGTGCCAGCAGCCCCGCCAGGGTATCACCCGAGCAGTTCTTC. Protein sequence: CASSPARVSPEQFF.

This clonotype was recorded at least ten times. The chain employs TRBV5-1 and TRBJ2-7; 8 bases fit TRBD2. CDR3 length: 14 amino acids. Looked up from germline, CDR1 is SGHRS and CDR2 is YFSETQ. Trimming cost V 2 bases and J 0 bases; bases outside gene matches: 1. The CDR3, as DNA: TGCGCCAGCAGCTTCACTAGCGGCTCCTACGAGCAGTACGTC. It encodes CASSFTSGSYEQYV.

V gene TRBV7-6 combines with J gene TRBJ2-5; perhaps TRBD2 as D (6 bases). V was cut by 0 bases and J by 5 bases, with 10 bases left in between. Per the germline V gene, CDR1 is SGHVS and CDR2 is FNYEAQ. This CDR3 comprises 14 residues. The CDR3 reads CASSLARSGETQYF. The CDR3 coding sequence is TGTGCCAGCAGCTTAGCGCGGAGCGGGGAGACCCAGTACTTC. Full variable domain (outside the CDR3, taken from reference TRBV7-6 and TRBJ2-5): GAGVSQSPRYKVTKRGQDVALRCDPISGHVSLYWYRQALGQGPEFLTYFNYEAQQDKSGLPNDRFSAERPEGSISTLTIQRTEQRDSAMYRCASSLARSGETQYFGPGTRLLVL.

This clonotype has ten or more counts. This chain connects TRBV5-1 to TRBJ1-1, with D unresolved. This CDR3 contains 14 residues. Per the germline V gene, CDR1 is SGHRS and CDR2 is YFSETQ. V was shortened by 2 bases and J by 1 base, with 9 bases between the two germline ends. CDR3 coding DNA: TGCGCCAGCAGCTTACATCGGGGGAACACTGAAGCTTTCTTT. Translation: CASSLHRGNTEAFF.

This clonotype showed up many times. The rearrangement uses TRBV5-6 and TRBJ2-2; D gene uncertain. Germline V gene data show CDR1 as SGHDT and CDR2 as YYEEEE. Trimming took off 2 bases at V and 6 bases at J, with 14 bases between the two ends. The CDR3 is 15 residues long. The CDR3 DNA follows: TGTGCCAGCAGCTTCCGTGACCGAGAATCCGGGGAGCTGTTTTTT. As protein: CASSFRDRESGELFF.

The table lists this clonotype with a few counts. The genes are TRBV5-1 and TRBJ2-6; D is perhaps TRBD1 (6 bases). The CDR3 is 16 residues long. Germline CDR1 SGHRS, CDR2 YFSETQ. Trimming stripped 7 bases from V and 0 bases from J, with 14 bases between. The CDR3 DNA sequence: TGCGCCAGCTGGGCGACAGGAACCTCTGGGGCCAACGTCCTGACTTTC. It specifies CASWATGTSGANVLTF.

There are many counts of this clonotype. The chain carries TRBV7-2 and TRBJ1-1; TRBD1 is a possible D gene (6 bases). Trimming took 5 bases from V and 3 from J, leaving 13 bases between them. The germline gives CDR1 SGHTA, CDR2 FQGNSA. CDR3 size: 14 residues. CDR3 in amino acids: CASSKPGQYTEAFF. DNA for the CDR3: TGTGCCAGCAGCAAACCGGGACAATACACTGAAGCTTTCTTT. The full variable domain, in which reference TRBV7-2 and TRBJ1-1 provide the parts outside the CDR3, is GAGVSQSPSNKVTEKGKDVELRCDPISGHTALYWYRQSLGQGLEFLIYFQGNSAPDKSGLPSDRFSAERTGGSVSTLTIQRTQQEDSAVYLCASSKPGQYTEAFFGQGTRLTVV.

In this sample, this clonotype turned up a few times. V usage is TRBV7-2 and J usage is TRBJ1-1; D uncertain. V was cut by 2 bases and J by 0 bases, with 7 bases left in between. This CDR3 has 14 residues. Looked up from germline, CDR1 is SGHTA and CDR2 is FQGNSA. This CDR3 is CASSLSRVNTEAFF. DNA of the CDR3: TGTGCCAGCAGCTTATCTCGGGTGAACACTGAAGCTTTCTTT.

In its sample, this clonotype was seen many times. The rearrangement links TRBV10-3 to TRBJ2-1; D ambiguous. The length of the CDR3 is 14 residues. The V gene's germline CDR1 is ENHRY and CDR2 SYGVKD. Trimming removed 4 bases at V and 2 bases at J, with 9 bases between. The CDR3 region has the DNA TGTGCCATCAGTGTGGGGATCACCTACAATGAGCAGTTCTTC. It is translated as CAISVGITYNEQFF.

This clonotype has a count of ten or more. The chain is built from TRBV10-3 and TRBJ2-3; a possible D gene is TRBD2 (6 bases). The CDR3 runs 14 residues. The V gene's germline CDR1 is ENHRY and CDR2 SYGVKD. Trimming stripped 0 bases from V and 3 bases from J, with 7 bases between. CDR3 in amino acids: CAISESGGTDTQYF. CDR3 sequence (DNA): TGTGCCATCAGTGAGTCCGGGGGAACAGATACGCAGTATTTT.

This clonotype appeared many times. The rearrangement joins TRBV7-2 to TRBJ1-6, with 11 bases aligning to TRBD1. The ends lost 1 base at V and 13 bases at J; junction bases unmatched: 6. Germline-derived CDR1 and CDR2 are SGHTA and FQGNSA. The CDR3 sequence is 15 residues long. CDR3 in DNA: TGTGCCAGCAGCTTAGTGGGGACAGGGGGAATCCCCCTCCACTTT. It yields the protein CASSLVGTGGIPLHF. Full variable domain (missing parts from reference TRBV7-2 and TRBJ1-6): GAGVSQSPSNKVTEKGKDVELRCDPISGHTALYWYRQSLGQGLEFLIYFQGNSAPDKSGLPSDRFSAERTGGSVSTLTIQRTQQEDSAVYLCASSLVGTGGIPLHFGNGTRLTVT.

In its sample, this clonotype is medium-sized (0.01 to 0.1%). This sequence joins TRBV5-1 and TRBJ2-2; D not resolved. The V gene's germline CDR1 is SGHRS and CDR2 YFSETQ. V was pared by 0 bases and J by 3 bases, with 12 bases between. CDR3 length equals 16 residues. CDR3 in amino acids: CASSLAVGAYTGELFF. The CDR3 region has the DNA TGCGCCAGCAGCTTGGCGGTTGGAGCCTACACCGGGGAGCTGTTTTTT.

This CDR3 is CASSSRGRGVLAEAFF. The CDR3 coding sequence is TGCGCCAGCAGCTCTAGGGGGCGCGGGGTGTTGGCTGAAGCTTTCTTT. The chain links TRBV5-1 to TRBJ1-1, with TRBD1 matching over 7 bases. CDR3 length equals 16 residues. Germline values: CDR1 SGHRS, CDR2 YFSETQ. V shed 3 bases, J shed 6 bases, and the junction held 14 bases outside the gene matches. The variable domain in full, completed from reference TRBV5-1 and TRBJ1-1, reads KAGVTQTPRYLIKTRGQQVTLSCSPISGHRSVSWYQQTPGQGLQFLFEYFSETQRNKGNFPGRFSGRQFSNSRSEMNVSTLELGDSALYLCASSSRGRGVLAEAFFGQGTRLTVV.

Ten or more counts support this clonotype. The chain recombines TRBV20-1 with TRBJ2-3; 10 bases agree with TRBD2. The CDR3 runs to 14 residues. Looked up from germline, CDR1 is DFQATT and CDR2 is SNEGSKA (reference sequence). Trimming at V came to 3 bases and at J to 4 bases, leaving 4 bases not matched to a gene. CDR3 sequence: CSARALAGADTQYF. The CDR3 DNA reads TGCAGTGCTAGGGCTCTAGCGGGGGCAGATACGCAGTATTTT.

At least ten counts were recorded for this clonotype. J is TRBJ1-5 and V is TRBV5-1, with D maybe TRBD1 (6 bases). CDR1 is SGHRS and CDR2 is YFSETQ in the germline V gene. The CDR3 is 17 amino acids. Trimming cost V 5 bases and J 2 bases, with 20 bases left between them. CDR3: CASSPDLRGMGNQPQHF. The CDR3 nucleotides are TGCGCCAGCAGTCCAGATCTCAGGGGTATGGGCAATCAGCCCCAGCATTTT.

This clonotype was observed at least ten times. V and J are TRBV4-2 and TRBJ1-3; no firm D call. Deletions cut 4 bases from V and 0 bases from J, with 10 bases between. CDR3 size: 15 residues. Germline values: CDR1 LGHNA, CDR2 YNFKEQ. The CDR3 DNA reads as TGTGCCAGCAGCCCCGAATCGGCCTCTGGAAACACCATATATTTT. Its translation is CASSPESASGNTIYF.

This clonotype has ten or more counts. This chain uses TRBV4-1 with TRBJ1-2, with 7 bases fitting TRBD1. J gave up 5 bases and V 1 base, and 7 bases lay outside the gene matches. The CDR3 is made up of 15 amino acids. Germline CDR1 MGHRA, CDR2 YSYEKL. CDR3 residues: CASSQGQGPFYGYTF. In DNA, the CDR3 is TGCGCCAGCAGCCAAGGACAGGGACCGTTTTATGGCTACACCTTC.

This clonotype was counted many times. The V gene is TRBV9, the J gene TRBJ2-1, with 8 bases lining up with TRBD2. V lost 5 bases to trimming and J lost 4 bases; unmatched junction nucleotides: 5. This CDR3 spans 14 amino acids. Germline assignment: CDR1 SGDLS and CDR2 YYNGEE. The DNA for the CDR3 is TGTGCCAGCAGTGGGAGCGGGGGATACAATGAGCAGTTCTTC. Amino acid sequence: CASSGSGGYNEQFF.

The rearrangement links TRBV24-1 to TRBJ2-3; either TRBD1 or TRBD2 may fit D (6 bases each). The CDR3 spans 15 residues. Trimming took 2 bases from V and 2 from J, leaving 10 bases between them. The germline V gene has CDR1 KGHDR and CDR2 SFDVKD. CDR3 residues: CATSDWRDNTDTQYF. CDR3 coding DNA: TGTGCCACCAGTGATTGGCGGGACAACACAGATACGCAGTATTTT.

The J gene is TRBJ1-2, the V gene TRBV7-9, with unresolved D. CDR1 and CDR2 (germline): SEHNR, FQNEAQ (reference sequence). V gave up 0 bases and J gave up 6 bases, with 8 bases separating them. CDR3 size: 13 residues. CDR3 bases: TGTGCCAGCAGCTTAGCGAACGGGAATGGCTACACCTTC. Its translation is CASSLANGNGYTF.

The sample holds many counts of this clonotype. This rearrangement joins TRBV10-3 to TRBJ1-1; TRBD1 agrees at 8 bases. In germline, CDR1 is ENHRY, CDR2 SYGVKD. V trimming: 3 bases; J trimming: 0 bases; junction bases outside the gene matches: 9. The CDR3 is 17 amino acids. The CDR3 DNA is TGTGCCATCAGTGAATTTAGACAGGGGCGTATGAACACTGAAGCTTTCTTT. This gives the protein CAISEFRQGRMNTEAFF.

This clonotype was seen many times. This chain connects TRBV7-6 to TRBJ2-2, with 8 nucleotides matching TRBD1. The ends lost 4 bases at V and 9 bases at J; junction bases unmatched: 22. The CDR3 is made up of 19 amino acids. Germline CDR1 is SGHVS and CDR2 is FNYEAQ. CDR3 DNA sequence: TGTGCCAGCAGCTCGACCCTTCAGGGGGCGACGATCAGTAGCCGGGAGCTGTTTTTT. Residues: CASSSTLQGATISSRELFF.

J is TRBJ2-1 and V is TRBV7-3, with 7 nucleotides matching TRBD2. The CDR3 length is 14 residues. V shed 2 bases and J 6 bases; nucleotides not matched to a gene: 4. Germline assignment: CDR1 SGHTA and CDR2 FQGTGA. The CDR3 reads CASSLLAASNEQFF. The CDR3 coding sequence is TGTGCCAGCAGCTTACTAGCGGCGAGCAATGAGCAGTTCTTC.

This clonotype has ten or more counts. The chain carries TRBV4-3 and TRBJ2-1; D is possibly TRBD2 (5 bases). The V gene's germline CDR1 is LGHNA and CDR2 YSLEER. CDR3 size: 14 residues. With 4 bases removed from V and 9 bases from J, the gap between germline ends came to 16 bases. CDR3 coding DNA: TGCGCCAGCAGCCCAGAGGACTTTAGCTTTGAGCAGTTCTTC. Amino acid sequence: CASSPEDFSFEQFF.

This clonotype was detected ten times or more. The V call is TRBV6-5, the J call TRBJ1-1, with 7 bases that match TRBD1. Germline CDR1 MNHEY, CDR2 SVGAGI. V was pared by 6 bases and J by 9 bases, with 7 bases of the junction left unmatched. This CDR3 has 12 amino acids. CDR3 loop: CASSPRDRKAFF. The CDR3 nucleotides read TGTGCCAGCAGCCCCCGGGACAGAAAAGCTTTCTTT.